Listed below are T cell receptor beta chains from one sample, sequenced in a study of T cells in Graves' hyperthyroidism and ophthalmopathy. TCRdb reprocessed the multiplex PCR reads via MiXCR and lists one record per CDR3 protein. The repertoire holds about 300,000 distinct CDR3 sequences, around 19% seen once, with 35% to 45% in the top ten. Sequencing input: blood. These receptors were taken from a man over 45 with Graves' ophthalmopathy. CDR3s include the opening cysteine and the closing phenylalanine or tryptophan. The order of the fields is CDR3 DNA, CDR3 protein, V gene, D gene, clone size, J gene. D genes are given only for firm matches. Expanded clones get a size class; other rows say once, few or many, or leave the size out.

CDR3 DNA: TGCGCCAGCAGCCAATCTCCGAGGGGAAGCTGGCCCGAGCAGTACTTC
CDR3 protein: CASSQSPRGSWPEQYF
V gene: TRBV4-1
D gene: .
clone size: .
J gene: TRBJ2-7

CDR3 DNA: TGTGCCAGTAACCAGGGGGTTCCTGGAGCTTTCTTT
CDR3 protein: CASNQGVPGAFF
V gene: TRBV19
D gene: TRBD1
clone size: few
J gene: TRBJ1-1

CDR3 DNA: TGTGCCTGGAGCCTCCCATTAGGGACAAGTCAGCCCCAGCATTTT
CDR3 protein: CAWSLPLGTSQPQHF
V gene: TRBV30
D gene: .
clone size: many
J gene: TRBJ1-5

CDR3 DNA: TGTGCCAGCAGACAGAATACTAACTATGGCTACACCTTC
CDR3 protein: CASRQNTNYGYTF
V gene: TRBV6-1
D gene: .
clone size: few
J gene: TRBJ1-2

CDR3 DNA: TGCAGTGCTAGAACAGGGTGGATCACTGAAGCTTTCTTT
CDR3 protein: CSARTGWITEAFF
V gene: TRBV20-1
D gene: .
clone size: few
J gene: TRBJ1-1

CDR3 DNA: TGCAGCGTTGAACTAGCGGTTGGAGAGACCCAGTACTTC
CDR3 protein: CSVELAVGETQYF
V gene: TRBV29-1
D gene: TRBD2
clone size: .
J gene: TRBJ2-5

CDR3 DNA: TGTGCCAGCAGCACAGGATACTCACGGGGTCAAGAGACCCAGTACTTC
CDR3 protein: CASSTGYSRGQETQYF
V gene: TRBV7-6
D gene: .
clone size: many
J gene: TRBJ2-5

CDR3 DNA: TGTGCCAGCAGCATAATTTCAGGGGCGGGTGAGCAGTTCTTC
CDR3 protein: CASSIISGAGEQFF
V gene: TRBV11-3
D gene: .
clone size: many
J gene: TRBJ2-1

CDR3 DNA: TGTGCCAGCCAACCCGGGGAGGGGGAAGGGAGGCAGCCCCAGCATTTT
CDR3 protein: CASQPGEGEGRQPQHF
V gene: TRBV6-1
D gene: .
clone size: few
J gene: TRBJ1-5

CDR3 DNA: TGCAGTGCTGAGCGGGAGTGGGTCAATGAGCAGTTCTTC
CDR3 protein: CSAEREWVNEQFF
V gene: TRBV20-1
D gene: TRBD2
clone size: .
J gene: TRBJ2-1

CDR3 DNA: TGTGCCAGTAGTAGAACTATGGGGGCAACCGGGGAGCTGTTTTTT
CDR3 protein: CASSRTMGATGELFF
V gene: TRBV19
D gene: .
clone size: .
J gene: TRBJ2-2

CDR3 DNA: TGTGCCAGCAGCCCCCCCGGCACGAACACTGAAGCTTTCTTT
CDR3 protein: CASSPPGTNTEAFF
V gene: TRBV7-9
D gene: .
clone size: many
J gene: TRBJ1-1

CDR3 DNA: TGTGCCAGCAGTTCAGGCGGGGGTAGGGCGAACACTGAAGCTTTCTTT
CDR3 protein: CASSSGGGRANTEAFF
V gene: TRBV6-2/TRBV6-3
D gene: .
clone size: few
J gene: TRBJ1-1

CDR3 DNA: TGTGCCAGCTCTCGAGGCAGGGGTAGCAATCAGCCCCAGCATTTT
CDR3 protein: CASSRGRGSNQPQHF
V gene: TRBV18
D gene: .
clone size: many
J gene: TRBJ1-5

CDR3 DNA: TGCAGTGCTAGAGTGGTGAACGAGCAGTACTTC
CDR3 protein: CSARVVNEQYF
V gene: TRBV20-1
D gene: .
clone size: many
J gene: TRBJ2-7

CDR3 DNA: TGTGCCAGCAGTGCAGCGGGAGGATACGAGCAGTACTTC
CDR3 protein: CASSAAGGYEQYF
V gene: TRBV2
D gene: TRBD2
clone size: many
J gene: TRBJ2-7

CDR3 DNA: TGCGCCAGCAGCTTTACCGGGACAGGGGCCTACGAGCAGTACTTC
CDR3 protein: CASSFTGTGAYEQYF
V gene: TRBV5-1
D gene: TRBD1
clone size: many
J gene: TRBJ2-7

CDR3 DNA: TGCAGTGCCCAGGGACAGGGGTCAATACGATACGAGCAGTACTTC
CDR3 protein: CSAQGQGSIRYEQYF
V gene: TRBV20-1
D gene: TRBD1
clone size: many
J gene: TRBJ2-7

CDR3 DNA: TGTGCCAGCAGCCAAGATCGCCGATTCGGGACAGGGGGCATCAATGAGCAGTTCTTC
CDR3 protein: CASSQDRRFGTGGINEQFF
V gene: TRBV3-1
D gene: TRBD1
clone size: few
J gene: TRBJ2-1

CDR3 DNA: TGTGCCAGCAGCCCCTCATGGGGGGGATCCTACGAGCAGTACTTC
CDR3 protein: CASSPSWGGSYEQYF
V gene: TRBV14
D gene: TRBD2
clone size: few
J gene: TRBJ2-7

CDR3 DNA: TGCAGTGCCCCGGGACAGGATAAAAACGAGCAGTACTTC
CDR3 protein: CSAPGQDKNEQYF
V gene: TRBV20-1
D gene: TRBD1
clone size: many
J gene: TRBJ2-7

CDR3 DNA: TGCGCCAGCAGCTCCAGTAAGGGCGGAGAAAACACTGAAGCTTTCTTT
CDR3 protein: CASSSSKGGENTEAFF
V gene: TRBV5-1
D gene: .
clone size: .
J gene: TRBJ1-1

CDR3 DNA: TGTGCCAGCAGCAGGGGACAGCCGAACACTGAAGCTTTCTTT
CDR3 protein: CASSRGQPNTEAFF
V gene: TRBV6-1
D gene: TRBD1
clone size: .
J gene: TRBJ1-1